This TCR beta chain was captured in a study of neoadjuvant anti-PD-1 for oral cavity cancer. Study-level results: Post-nivolumab, blood T cell clonality was significantly elevated in non-responders.

About this clone itself: Its antigen is currently unknown.

V lost 4 bases and J lost 0, with 8 bases in between. CDR3 size: 14 residues. The germline V gene has CDR1 SGHRS and CDR2 YFSETQ. Repertoires were generated with immunoSEQ multiplex PCR, while TCRdb's copy carries only in-frame clones and drops some. The top ten clones hold over 2.5% of a sample with 70,000 to 95,000 clones, about 80% of them seen once. This sequence originates from a person aged 35 to 85 with oral cavity squamous cell carcinoma. The chain couples TRBV5-1 to TRBJ2-1; no reliable D call. The sample here was PBMCs, taken before nivolumab (anti-PD-1) treatment. The CDR3 bases are TGCGCCAGCAGCCCATCTTACTCCTACAATGAGCAGTTCTTC. As protein: CASSPSYSYNEQFF.